This T cell receptor (beta chain) stems from a study of blood T cell repertoires in COVID-19. With 3 bases clipped from V and 6 bases from J, the junction kept 3 bases outside the gene matches. The CDR3 consists of 13 residues. Germline V gene data show CDR1 as MNHEY and CDR2 as SMNVEV (reference sequence). This clone occurred a few times. The data were produced by immunoSEQ multiplex PCR, yet TCRdb's version contains in-frame clones alone and is incomplete. The sample has 200,000 to 250,000 clones, about four fifths seen once. The sample comprised PBMCs or T cells enriched from blood (not recorded which). This receptor was obtained from a woman aged 45-59 years who had been exposed to COVID-19. The J gene is TRBJ1-1, the V gene TRBV27; the match to TRBD1 covers 8 bases. CDR3 sequence: CASSFGQGAEAFF. The CDR3 DNA follows: TGTGCCAGCAGTTTCGGACAGGGAGCTGAAGCTTTCTTT.